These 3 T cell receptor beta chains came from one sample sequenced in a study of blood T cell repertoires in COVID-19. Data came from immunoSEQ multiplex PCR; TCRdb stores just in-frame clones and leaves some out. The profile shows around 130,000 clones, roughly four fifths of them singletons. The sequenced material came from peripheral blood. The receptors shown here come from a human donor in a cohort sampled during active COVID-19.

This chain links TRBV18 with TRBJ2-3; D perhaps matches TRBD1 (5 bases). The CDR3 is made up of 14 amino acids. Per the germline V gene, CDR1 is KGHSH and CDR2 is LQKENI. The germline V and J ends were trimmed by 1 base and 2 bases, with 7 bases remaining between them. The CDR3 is CASSPRQSTDTQYF. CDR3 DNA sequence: TGTGCCAGCTCACCACGACAGTCCACAGATACGCAGTATTTT.

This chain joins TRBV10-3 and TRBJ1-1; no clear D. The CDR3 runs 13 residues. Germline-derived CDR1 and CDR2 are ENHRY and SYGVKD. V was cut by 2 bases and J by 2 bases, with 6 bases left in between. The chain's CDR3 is CAISEQENTEAFF. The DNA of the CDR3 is TGTGCCATCAGTGAGCAGGAAAACACTGAAGCTTTCTTT.

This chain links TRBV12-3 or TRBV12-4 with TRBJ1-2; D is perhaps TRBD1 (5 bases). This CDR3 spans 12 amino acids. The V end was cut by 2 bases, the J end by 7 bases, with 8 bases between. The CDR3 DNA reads TGTGCCAGCAGTTTATGGAGGGGTGGCTACACCTTC. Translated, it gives CASSLWRGGYTF.